A selection of T cell receptor beta chains follows, all from one sample in a study of blood T cells in healthy people across ages. Each CDR3 protein is one row after TCRdb ran MiXCR on the 5' RACE reads. The table lists some 1 million distinct CDR3 sequences, around 45% of them singletons, with 18% in the top ten. Material for sequencing was blood. Receptors were obtained from an older woman in good health. Both conserved end residues are part of each CDR3. A D gene is named only where the DNA matches it firmly. Some rows have no size entry. The others give once, few or many, or a class for an expanded clone.

clone_size	cdr3_length	v_call	d_call	j_call	cdr3_nt	cdr3_aa
.	12	TRBV5-5	.	TRBJ1-1	TGTGCCAGCAGCCCCCGCCAGCCCGTGGCTTTCTTT	CASSPRQPVAFF
few	13	TRBV27	.	TRBJ2-5	TGTGCCAGCAGTGCCCTTATCCAAGAGACCCAGTACTTC	CASSALIQETQYF
many	15	TRBV29-1	TRBD1	TRBJ2-1	TGCAGCAAGACACAGGGGCCCTCCCTCTTCGGTGAGCAGTTCTTC	CSKTQGPSLFGEQFF
.	15	TRBV6-1	.	TRBJ1-5	TGTGCCAGCAGTGAACCAGTACAGGGCAATCAGCCCCAGCATTTT	CASSEPVQGNQPQHF
.	13	TRBV5-5	TRBD1	TRBJ2-5	TGTGCCAGCACCGGACAGGGGTTAGAGACCCAGTACTTC	CASTGQGLETQYF
few	14	TRBV27	TRBD1	TRBJ2-1	TGTGCCAGCAGTCCAAGGCAGGGGGCGGATGAGCAGTTCTTC	CASSPRQGADEQFF
.	16	TRBV4-1	.	TRBJ2-2	TGCGCCAGCAGCCAAGAGACGGGGACCGTTGGCGGGGAGCTGTTTTTT	CASSQETGTVGGELFF
.	16	TRBV20-1	TRBD2	TRBJ2-7	TGCAGTGCTAGCCGAGGGACTAGCGGGGCCTACAATGAGCAGTACTTC	CSASRGTSGAYNEQYF
.	16	TRBV27	.	TRBJ2-1	TGTGCCAGCAGTTTACCCGGAGGTAGCAGGAGAGGCAAGCAGTTCTTC	CASSLPGGSRRGKQFF
few	14	TRBV29-1	TRBD1	TRBJ2-7	TGCAGCGTAGAACCCGGGACAGGGGCGGGCGAGCAGTACTTC	CSVEPGTGAGEQYF
.	15	TRBV5-1	TRBD1	TRBJ2-5	TGCGCCAGCAGCGGATGGACAGGAGTCCAAGAGACCCAGTACTTC	CASSGWTGVQETQYF
.	14	TRBV20-1	TRBD2	TRBJ2-1	TGCAGTGCTAGAGGGGAGGGCCGGGGGAAGGAGCAGTTCTTC	CSARGEGRGKEQFF
.	13	TRBV2	TRBD2	TRBJ2-7	TGTGCCAGCATGGGGGGGAACTCCTACGAGCAGTACTTC	CASMGGNSYEQYF
.	15	TRBV11-2	.	TRBJ2-5	TGTGCCAGCAGCTTAGTTAGGGGACCCGGGGAGACCCAGTACTTC	CASSLVRGPGETQYF
.	14	TRBV20-1	TRBD1	TRBJ1-2	TGCAGTGCTAGAGACGGCAGGGGGGACTATGGCTACACCTTC	CSARDGRGDYGYTF
once	15	TRBV5-1	TRBD2	TRBJ2-1	TGCGCCAGCAGCTCCACGACTAGCGGGAGTGGTGAGCAGTTCTTC	CASSSTTSGSGEQFF
.	15	TRBV28	TRBD2	TRBJ2-5	TGTGCCAGCAGTTCGGGCGGGAGAGAACAAGAGACCCAGTACTTC	CASSSGGREQETQYF
.	10	TRBV28	.	TRBJ2-7	TGTGCCAGCAGTGGGGTCGAGCAGTACTTC	CASSGVEQYF
.	14	TRBV6-2/TRBV6-3	.	TRBJ2-3	TGTGCCAGCACCGAGGGGAGGAAGTCGGATACGCAGTATTTT	CASTEGRKSDTQYF
.	15	TRBV4-1	.	TRBJ2-7	TGCGCCAGCAACACTCTATGGTGTTACTCCTACGAGCAGTACTTC	CASNTLWCYSYEQYF
few	16	TRBV20-1	TRBD1	TRBJ2-3	TGCAGTGCCCAGTCTTTGGACAGGGGATACACAGATACGCAGTATTTT	CSAQSLDRGYTDTQYF
.	15	TRBV20-1	.	TRBJ2-7	TGCAGTGCTAGTGTTAGACTAGTACACAAGTACGAGCAGTACTTC	CSASVRLVHKYEQYF
.	16	TRBV20-1	TRBD2	TRBJ2-1	TGCAGTGCTAGATCCCCCGGCGGACTAGCGGGATTGGAGCAGTTCTTC	CSARSPGGLAGLEQFF
.	13	TRBV4-2	TRBD2	TRBJ2-7	TGTGCCAGCAGCCCGGGGGGAGGGGTCGAGCAGTACTTC	CASSPGGGVEQYF
.	14	TRBV9	.	TRBJ2-3	TGTGCCAGCAGCGTAGAACAGGGTGGGGATACGCAGTATTTT	CASSVEQGGDTQYF
.	14	TRBV6-5	TRBD2	TRBJ2-2	TGTGCCAGAGGAACTAGCGGGACCAACGGGGAGCTGTTTTTT	CARGTSGTNGELFF
.	14	TRBV6-1	.	TRBJ2-5	TGTGCCAGCAGTGAAAGTACAGGGACAAAGACCCAGTACTTC	CASSESTGTKTQYF
.	19	TRBV16	TRBD2	TRBJ2-7	TGTGCCAGCAGCCAATCTTTCTTTGCTGTGACTAGCGGGAACTACGAGCAGTACTTC	CASSQSFFAVTSGNYEQYF
few	13	TRBV12-3/TRBV12-4	.	TRBJ1-2	TGTGCCAGCAGAAACAGGGTACACTATGGCTACACCTTC	CASRNRVHYGYTF
many	15	TRBV6-5	TRBD2	TRBJ2-1	TGTGCCAGCAGCTTGACTAGCGGGAGCTACAATGAGCAGTTCTTC	CASSLTSGSYNEQFF
.	13	TRBV5-1	.	TRBJ2-7	TGCGCCAGCTCCTCGCCGGTCACCTACGAGCAGTACTTC	CASSSPVTYEQYF
once	19	TRBV9	TRBD2	TRBJ2-1	TGTGCCAGCAGCGTCACTAGCGGGAGGCCCCGGGGCTCCTACAATGAGCAGTTCTTC	CASSVTSGRPRGSYNEQFF
.	14	TRBV5-1	.	TRBJ2-3	TGCGCCAGCAGCTTGGGGGTACACACAGATACGCAGTATTTT	CASSLGVHTDTQYF
.	13	TRBV11-2	.	TRBJ2-5	TGTGCCAGCAGCCCGAACTTGTTGGAGACCCAGTACTTC	CASSPNLLETQYF
.	12	TRBV20-1	TRBD1	TRBJ1-2	TGCAGTGCTAGGACAGGGGGCTATGGCTACACCTTC	CSARTGGYGYTF
.	16	TRBV11-3	TRBD2	TRBJ2-3	TGTGCCAGCAGCCAATCTAGCGGGAGTGTATCAGATACGCAGTATTTT	CASSQSSGSVSDTQYF
.	15	TRBV6-5	TRBD2	TRBJ2-2	TGTGCCAGCAGACCGGGACTAGCGGGAGCCGGGGAGCTGTTTTTT	CASRPGLAGAGELFF
.	13	TRBV20-1	.	TRBJ1-2	TGCAGTGCTCCAATCGACAGAATCTATGGCTACACCTTC	CSAPIDRIYGYTF
few	15	TRBV5-1	.	TRBJ1-5	TGCGCCAGCAGCCCCGGGCAGGGGATCGGGCAGCCCCAGCATTTT	CASSPGQGIGQPQHF
few	15	TRBV12-3/TRBV12-4	TRBD1	TRBJ2-4	TGTGCCAGCAGTCTGACAGGGGGCGTCAAAAACATTCAGTACTTC	CASSLTGGVKNIQYF
few	14	TRBV13	.	TRBJ2-7	TGTGCCAGCAGTCTACGGATGGGAAGCTACGAGCAGTACTTC	CASSLRMGSYEQYF
once	13	TRBV20-1	TRBD1	TRBJ1-1	TGCAGTGCCCCGGGACAGGGGAACACTGAAGCTTTCTTT	CSAPGQGNTEAFF
.	16	TRBV11-2	TRBD2	TRBJ2-3	TGTGCCAGCAGCACAGGGACTAGCTCACGCACAGATACGCAGTATTTT	CASSTGTSSRTDTQYF
few	16	TRBV20-1	TRBD2	TRBJ2-1	TGCAGTGCTACGTCCCTCTTAGCGGGAGGGGTCAATGAGCAGTTCTTC	CSATSLLAGGVNEQFF
.	13	TRBV20-1	TRBD1	TRBJ2-5	TGCAGTGCTAGGCGGGACAGGTCCACGGCCCAGTACTTC	CSARRDRSTAQYF
.	15	TRBV9	TRBD1	TRBJ2-2	TGTGCCAGCAGCGCCCGGGACAGGGGGACCGGGGAGCTGTTTTTT	CASSARDRGTGELFF
.	15	TRBV7-2	TRBD1	TRBJ2-2	TGTGCCAGCAGCCTAGCAGGGGGCCGCGGCGGGGAGCTGTTTTTT	CASSLAGGRGGELFF
.	14	TRBV2	TRBD2	TRBJ2-1	TGTGCCAGCAGTGGACTAGCGGGCCTCGATGAGCAGTTCTTC	CASSGLAGLDEQFF
.	16	TRBV20-1	TRBD1	TRBJ2-6	TGCAGTGCTCTCGGGACAGGTTTCTCTGGGGCCAACGTCCTGACTTTC	CSALGTGFSGANVLTF
many	15	TRBV19	TRBD2	TRBJ2-3	TGTGCCAGTAGTGTTGGGACTAGCGGGAGAGATACGCAGTATTTT	CASSVGTSGRDTQYF
few	14	TRBV12-3/TRBV12-4	.	TRBJ1-2	TGTGCCAGCAGTACCTCAGAAACCATCTATGGCTACACCTTC	CASSTSETIYGYTF
.	17	TRBV7-2	TRBD2	TRBJ2-3	TGTGCCAGCAGCCTAAGACTAGCGGGAATCGGAGCAGATACGCAGTATTTT	CASSLRLAGIGADTQYF
.	16	TRBV20-1	.	TRBJ1-1	TGCAGTGCGCGTCGAGGGGGGTTCCGGGTGAACACTGAAGCTTTCTTT	CSARRGGFRVNTEAFF
few	13	TRBV7-2	.	TRBJ1-5	TGTGCCAGCAGCGTAGGGGGTACTCAGCCCCAGCATTTT	CASSVGGTQPQHF